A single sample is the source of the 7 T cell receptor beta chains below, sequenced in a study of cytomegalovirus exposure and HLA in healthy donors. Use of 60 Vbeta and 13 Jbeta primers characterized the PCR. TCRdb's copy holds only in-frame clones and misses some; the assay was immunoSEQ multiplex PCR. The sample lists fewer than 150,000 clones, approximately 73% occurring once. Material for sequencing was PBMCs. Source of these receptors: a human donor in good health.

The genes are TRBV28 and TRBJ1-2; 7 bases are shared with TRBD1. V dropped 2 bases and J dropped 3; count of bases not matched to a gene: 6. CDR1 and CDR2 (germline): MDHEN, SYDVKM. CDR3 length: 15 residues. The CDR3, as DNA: TGTGCCAGCAGTTTACCTAGACAGGGCTACTATGGCTACACCTTC. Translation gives CASSLPRQGYYGYTF.

The CDR3 reads CASSRAPNEKLFF. The CDR3 DNA follows: TGTGCCAGCAGCCGAGCTCCTAATGAAAAACTGTTTTTT. The chain employs TRBV7-2 and TRBJ1-4, with D hard to call. Trimming shortened V by 5 bases and J by 3 bases, and 7 bases separated the two germline ends. The CDR3 runs 13 residues. CDR1 SGHTA and CDR2 FQGNSA come from the germline V gene.

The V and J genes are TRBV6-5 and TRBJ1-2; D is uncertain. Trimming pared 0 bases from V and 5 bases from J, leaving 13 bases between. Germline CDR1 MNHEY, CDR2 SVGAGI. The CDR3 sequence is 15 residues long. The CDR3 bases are TGTGCCAGCAGTTACTCGGGCCTGCCCCTATATGGCTACACCTTC. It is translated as CASSYSGLPLYGYTF.

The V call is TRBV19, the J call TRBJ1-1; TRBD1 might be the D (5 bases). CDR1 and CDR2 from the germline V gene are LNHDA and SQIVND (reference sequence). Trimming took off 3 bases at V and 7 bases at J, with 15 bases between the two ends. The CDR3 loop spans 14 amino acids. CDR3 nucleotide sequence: TGTGCCAGTAGTATTGGGACTCAAGCTGGTGAAGCTTTCTTT. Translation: CASSIGTQAGEAFF. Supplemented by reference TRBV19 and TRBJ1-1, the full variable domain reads DGGITQSPKYLFRKEGQNVTLSCEQNLNHDAMYWYRQDPGQGLRLIYYSQIVNDFQKGDIAEGYSVSREKKESFPLTVTSAQKNPTAFYLCASSIGTQAGEAFFGQGTRLTVV.

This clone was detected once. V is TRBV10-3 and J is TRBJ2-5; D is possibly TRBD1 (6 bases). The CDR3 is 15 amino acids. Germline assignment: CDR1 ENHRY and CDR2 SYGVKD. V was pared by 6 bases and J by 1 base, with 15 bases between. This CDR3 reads CAIRGDGTPQETQYF. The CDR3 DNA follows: TGTGCCATCAGGGGGGACGGGACACCCCAAGAGACCCAGTACTTC.

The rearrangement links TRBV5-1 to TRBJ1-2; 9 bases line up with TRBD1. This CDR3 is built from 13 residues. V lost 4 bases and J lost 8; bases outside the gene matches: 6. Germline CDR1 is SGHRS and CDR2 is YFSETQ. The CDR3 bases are TGCGCCAGCAGCCCACAGGGGGCGCAGGGCTACACCTTC. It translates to CASSPQGAQGYTF.

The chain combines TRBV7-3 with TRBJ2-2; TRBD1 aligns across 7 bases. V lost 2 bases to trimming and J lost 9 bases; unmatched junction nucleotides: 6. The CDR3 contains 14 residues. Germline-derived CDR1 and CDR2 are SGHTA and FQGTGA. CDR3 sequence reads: CASSLGRDSRELFF. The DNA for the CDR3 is TGTGCCAGCAGCTTAGGACGGGACAGCCGGGAGCTGTTTTTT.